This is a list of T cell receptor beta chains from one sample in a study of T cell changes during pregnancy in multiple sclerosis. TCRdb's table, derived via immunoSEQ multiplex PCR, lists solely in-frame clones and lacks some. The sample records about 74,000 clones, approximately 86% being singletons. The specimen was peripheral blood, collected before pregnancy. These receptors were collected from a female donor with multiple sclerosis, enrolled in a pregnancy study. The CDR3 runs from the conserved cysteine through the conserved F or W. D genes are given only for firm matches. A row's size may be missing; if present it is once, few, many or a size class.

v_gene: TRBV7-6; abundance: NA; d_gene: NA; j_gene: TRBJ2-3; CDR3aa: CASSLGGLPDTQYF; CDR3nt: TGTGCCAGCAGCTTAGGAGGGCTCCCAGATACGCAGTATTTT
v_gene: TRBV4-1; abundance: NA; d_gene: TRBD2; j_gene: TRBJ2-3; CDR3aa: CASSHGAGVTDTQYF; CDR3nt: TGCGCCAGCAGCCATGGGGCGGGAGTGACAGATACGCAGTATTTT
v_gene: TRBV18; abundance: NA; d_gene: TRBD1; j_gene: TRBJ1-1; CDR3aa: CASSSRQGAIEAFF; CDR3nt: TGTGCCAGCTCGTCGAGACAGGGGGCGATTGAAGCTTTCTTT
v_gene: TRBV7-2; abundance: few; d_gene: NA; j_gene: TRBJ1-2; CDR3aa: CASSLGIGGGYTF; CDR3nt: TGTGCCAGCAGCTTAGGGATAGGAGGTGGCTACACCTTC
v_gene: TRBV6-4; abundance: NA; d_gene: NA; j_gene: TRBJ1-1; CDR3aa: CASSEFGGLNTEAFF; CDR3nt: TGTGCCAGCAGTGAATTTGGGGGCCTGAACACTGAAGCTTTCTTT
v_gene: TRBV10-3; abundance: NA; d_gene: NA; j_gene: TRBJ2-4; CDR3aa: CAISESRTESIQYF; CDR3nt: TGTGCCATCAGTGAGTCGAGGACAGAGAGCATTCAGTACTTC
v_gene: TRBV9; abundance: NA; d_gene: NA; j_gene: TRBJ1-4; CDR3aa: CASSVGQIWPEKLFF; CDR3nt: TGTGCCAGCAGCGTCGGACAAATTTGGCCTGAAAAACTGTTTTTT
v_gene: TRBV14; abundance: NA; d_gene: TRBD2; j_gene: TRBJ2-3; CDR3aa: CASSRTSGPDTQYF; CDR3nt: TGTGCCAGCAGCCGGACTAGCGGGCCAGATACGCAGTATTTT
v_gene: TRBV30; abundance: NA; d_gene: NA; j_gene: TRBJ1-1; CDR3aa: CAWRETEAFF; CDR3nt: TGTGCCTGGAGGGAGACTGAAGCTTTCTTT
v_gene: TRBV4-2; abundance: once; d_gene: TRBD2; j_gene: TRBJ2-1; CDR3aa: CASSGLVGEQFF; CDR3nt: TGTGCCAGCAGCGGACTAGTCGGTGAGCAGTTCTTC
v_gene: TRBV2; abundance: NA; d_gene: TRBD2; j_gene: TRBJ2-1; CDR3aa: CASSEASAGGWDEQFF; CDR3nt: TGTGCCAGCAGTGAAGCGTCAGCGGGAGGGTGGGATGAGCAGTTCTTC
v_gene: TRBV4-2; abundance: NA; d_gene: NA; j_gene: TRBJ2-7; CDR3aa: CASSQESSGYYEQYF; CDR3nt: TGTGCCAGCAGCCAAGAGAGTAGCGGTTACTACGAGCAGTACTTC
v_gene: TRBV18; abundance: NA; d_gene: TRBD1; j_gene: TRBJ2-2; CDR3aa: CASSPGQGGAGELFF; CDR3nt: TGTGCCAGCTCACCGGGACAGGGTGGCGCCGGGGAGCTGTTTTTT
v_gene: TRBV11-2; abundance: NA; d_gene: NA; j_gene: TRBJ1-1; CDR3aa: CASSKLMGGNTEAFF; CDR3nt: TGTGCCAGCAGCAAACTGATGGGGGGGAACACTGAAGCTTTCTTT
v_gene: TRBV5-4; abundance: NA; d_gene: NA; j_gene: TRBJ2-2; CDR3aa: CASSRQTANTGELFF; CDR3nt: TGTGCCAGCAGCCGACAGACAGCGAACACCGGGGAGCTGTTTTTT
v_gene: TRBV10-3; abundance: NA; d_gene: TRBD1; j_gene: TRBJ2-7; CDR3aa: CAISEPGQGSYEQYF; CDR3nt: TGTGCCATCAGTGAGCCGGGACAGGGCTCCTACGAGCAGTACTTC
v_gene: TRBV5-4; abundance: NA; d_gene: TRBD2; j_gene: TRBJ2-3; CDR3aa: CASSLGGASGYTDTQYF; CDR3nt: TGTGCCAGCAGCTTGGGGGGTGCTAGCGGGTACACAGATACGCAGTATTTT
v_gene: TRBV30; abundance: NA; d_gene: NA; j_gene: TRBJ2-1; CDR3aa: CAWQGGGNEQFF; CDR3nt: TGTGCCTGGCAGGGTGGTGGGAATGAGCAGTTCTTC
v_gene: TRBV27; abundance: NA; d_gene: NA; j_gene: TRBJ2-6; CDR3aa: CASSRRRSSGANVLTF; CDR3nt: TGTGCCAGCAGCAGACGCAGGTCCTCTGGGGCCAACGTCCTGACTTTC
v_gene: TRBV9; abundance: NA; d_gene: TRBD1; j_gene: TRBJ1-4; CDR3aa: CASSSGQVATNEKLFF; CDR3nt: TGTGCCAGCAGCTCAGGACAGGTCGCAACTAATGAAAAACTGTTTTTT
v_gene: TRBV4-1; abundance: NA; d_gene: NA; j_gene: TRBJ1-1; CDR3aa: CASSQERVGGMNTEAFF; CDR3nt: TGCGCCAGCAGCCAAGAACGGGTCGGCGGGATGAACACTGAAGCTTTCTTT
v_gene: TRBV2; abundance: NA; d_gene: NA; j_gene: TRBJ2-6; CDR3aa: CASSTGSGANVLTF; CDR3nt: TGTGCCAGCAGCACAGGGTCTGGGGCCAACGTCCTGACTTTC
v_gene: TRBV7-8; abundance: NA; d_gene: NA; j_gene: TRBJ1-5; CDR3aa: CASSWTDHSNQPQHF; CDR3nt: TGTGCCAGCAGCTGGACAGACCATAGCAATCAGCCCCAGCATTTT
v_gene: TRBV9; abundance: NA; d_gene: NA; j_gene: TRBJ2-7; CDR3aa: CASSEYRASSYEQYF; CDR3nt: TGTGCCAGCAGCGAATACAGGGCTAGCTCCTACGAGCAGTACTTC
v_gene: TRBV7-3; abundance: NA; d_gene: TRBD2; j_gene: TRBJ2-1; CDR3aa: CARTSGGAPEQFF; CDR3nt: TGTGCCAGGACTAGCGGGGGGGCCCCTGAGCAGTTCTTC
v_gene: TRBV7-6; abundance: NA; d_gene: TRBD2; j_gene: TRBJ2-5; CDR3aa: CASSSWTSGAETQYF; CDR3nt: TGTGCCAGCAGCTCCTGGACTAGCGGGGCAGAGACCCAGTACTTC
v_gene: TRBV4-2; abundance: NA; d_gene: TRBD1; j_gene: TRBJ1-2; CDR3aa: CASGTGQGNYGYTF; CDR3nt: TGTGCCAGCGGTACTGGACAGGGGAACTATGGCTACACCTTC
v_gene: TRBV4-1; abundance: NA; d_gene: TRBD1; j_gene: TRBJ1-2; CDR3aa: CASSQDLGQGNYGYTF; CDR3nt: TGCGCCAGCAGCCAAGATTTGGGACAGGGTAACTATGGCTACACCTTC
v_gene: TRBV11-1; abundance: NA; d_gene: TRBD2; j_gene: TRBJ2-7; CDR3aa: CASSFLAGKSYEQYF; CDR3nt: TGTGCCAGCAGCTTTTTAGCGGGGAAGAGCTACGAGCAGTACTTC
v_gene: TRBV5-1; abundance: once; d_gene: TRBD2; j_gene: TRBJ2-1; CDR3aa: CASSLNIAGGPEQFF; CDR3nt: TGCGCCAGCAGCTTGAATATAGCGGGAGGGCCGGAGCAGTTCTTC
v_gene: TRBV28; abundance: NA; d_gene: TRBD1; j_gene: TRBJ2-7; CDR3aa: CASRFPDDRVIGSYEQYF; CDR3nt: TGTGCCAGCCGATTCCCAGACGACAGGGTTATTGGGTCCTACGAGCAGTACTTC
v_gene: TRBV18; abundance: once; d_gene: NA; j_gene: TRBJ1-4; CDR3aa: CASSPPTETNEKLFF; CDR3nt: TGTGCCAGCTCACCACCAACAGAGACTAATGAAAAACTGTTTTTT
v_gene: TRBV4-2; abundance: NA; d_gene: NA; j_gene: TRBJ2-3; CDR3aa: CASSQFVGTDTQYF; CDR3nt: TGTGCCAGCAGCCAATTTGTCGGCACAGATACGCAGTATTTT
v_gene: TRBV21-1; abundance: NA; d_gene: NA; j_gene: TRBJ2-3; CDR3aa: CASSDPAGDTDTQYF; CDR3nt: TGTGCCAGCAGCGATCCAGCGGGGGACACAGATACGCAGTATTTT
v_gene: TRBV19; abundance: once; d_gene: TRBD1; j_gene: TRBJ2-4; CDR3aa: CASRENRGKGKNIQYF; CDR3nt: TGTGCCAGTAGGGAGAACAGGGGAAAAGGCAAAAACATTCAGTACTTC
v_gene: TRBV19; abundance: NA; d_gene: NA; j_gene: TRBJ1-2; CDR3aa: CASSIDRNYGYTF; CDR3nt: TGTGCCAGTAGTATTGACAGGAACTATGGCTACACCTTC
v_gene: TRBV30; abundance: once; d_gene: NA; j_gene: TRBJ1-6; CDR3aa: CAWSAGVLGSPLHF; CDR3nt: TGTGCCTGGAGCGCCGGGGTGTTAGGGTCACCCCTCCACTTT
v_gene: TRBV5-1; abundance: NA; d_gene: TRBD2; j_gene: TRBJ2-7; CDR3aa: CASSHLPGLADSYEQYF; CDR3nt: TGCGCCAGCAGCCATTTACCGGGACTAGCGGACTCATACGAGCAGTACTTC
v_gene: TRBV19; abundance: NA; d_gene: TRBD1; j_gene: TRBJ2-1; CDR3aa: CASSTGAEQFF; CDR3nt: TGTGCCAGTTCGACAGGGGCTGAGCAGTTCTTC
v_gene: TRBV19; abundance: NA; d_gene: NA; j_gene: TRBJ1-2; CDR3aa: CASTTEIDGYTF; CDR3nt: TGTGCCAGCACGACAGAGATCGATGGCTACACCTTC
v_gene: TRBV6-1; abundance: NA; d_gene: NA; j_gene: TRBJ1-1; CDR3aa: CASSETAAGTEAFF; CDR3nt: TGTGCCAGCAGTGAAACCGCGGCGGGCACTGAAGCTTTCTTT